This T cell receptor beta chain was captured in a study of cytomegalovirus exposure and HLA in healthy donors. Points from the study as a whole: Usually a TCR sequence was rare, but some public TCRs were found in many donors. A later analysis linked a missense DCLRE1C variant to TCR beta V- and J-gene trimming. Per a later analysis, 15,000 to 20,000 TCR beta sequences showed association with HLA alleles at 0.05 false discovery rate. Segments of the TCR beta V type were, in most cases, productive about 90% or about 30% of the time in an earlier analysis.

The primer mix had 60 Vbeta and 13 Jbeta primers. TCRdb's table, derived via immunoSEQ multiplex PCR, lists solely in-frame clones and lacks some. The table has around 91,000 clones, 86% seen once. CDR1 is SGHTA, CDR2 FQGNSA, per germline. The V and J ends lost 2 bases and 10 bases, in that order; junction bases with no gene match: 9. The CDR3 runs to 15 residues. Points on this clone: Its cognate antigen is unknown.

Material: PBMCs. The sequence came from a man aged 25 to 40 in good health and CMV-seropositive. The chain is built from TRBV7-2 and TRBJ1-4; 8 nucleotides line up with TRBD1. The CDR3 nucleotides read TGTGCCAGCAGCTTAAGTAGCATTACAGGGGGAAAACTGTTTTTT. Its translation: CASSLSSITGGKLFF.